The 2 T cell receptor beta chains in this list originate from one sample, sequenced in a study of PD-L1 blockade in urothelial cancer. Time point defined: pretreatment peripheral blood. TCRdb keeps only in-frame clones here, not all; method: immunoSEQ multiplex PCR. The sample shows about 47,000 clones, 80% to 85% of them seen only once. Material: PBMCs, obtained around atezolizumab (anti-PD-L1) treatment. The origin of the receptors is a man aged 50-60 years with urothelial cancer.

The V gene is TRBV19, the J gene TRBJ2-5, with 11 bases identical to TRBD1. J lost 5 bases, V lost 6 bases, and 2 bases had no gene match. Germline V lookup: CDR1 LNHDA, CDR2 SQIVND (reference sequence). The CDR3 totals 13 residues. This CDR3 reads CASRDRGPETQYF. CDR3 nucleotide sequence: TGTGCCAGTAGGGACAGGGGGCCGGAGACCCAGTACTTC.

This clone is a singleton in its sample. The chain carries TRBV5-1 and TRBJ2-5; 7 bases line up with TRBD1. The CDR3 has 14 residues. The J segment lost 4 bases and the V segment lost 4 bases, leaving 7 bases of the junction unmatched. Germline V lookup: CDR1 SGHRS, CDR2 YFSETQ. CDR3 residues: CASSMTGYGETQYF. CDR3 DNA sequence: TGCGCCAGCAGCATGACAGGGTATGGAGAGACCCAGTACTTC.